A selection of T cell receptor beta chains follows, all from one sample in a study of identical twins. One entry per CDR3 protein, called by TCRdb with MiXCR from the 5' RACE reads. The repertoire holds roughly 700,000 distinct CDR3 sequences, under 9% seen once, with about 0.98% in the top ten. The data were also submitted as part of a second study, on yellow fever vaccine responses in identical twins.

What was sequenced was PBMCs. These receptors were collected from a young woman in good health. Each CDR3 is given with its conserved first and last residue. The order of the fields is CDR3 length, J gene, D gene, clone size, V gene, CDR3 protein, CDR3 DNA. A D gene is named only where the DNA matches it firmly. Not every row has a clone size; where given, it reads once, few, many or a size class.

15 | TRBJ1-6 | - | many | TRBV12-3/TRBV12-4 | CASSPTGLYNSPLHF | TGTGCCAGCAGTCCAACAGGGCTTTATAATTCACCCCTCCACTTT
12 | TRBJ2-7 | - | many | TRBV7-9 | CASSTTPYEQYF | TGTGCCAGCAGCACCACTCCCTACGAGCAGTACTTC
13 | TRBJ1-5 | - | many | TRBV7-2 | CASSLGQNQPQHF | TGTGCCAGCAGCTTAGGACAAAATCAGCCCCAGCATTTT
15 | TRBJ2-5 | - | - | TRBV10-2 | CASSEISQGRETQYF | TGCGCCAGCAGTGAAATCTCCCAGGGGCGGGAGACCCAGTACTTC
14 | TRBJ2-3 | - | many | TRBV25-1 | CASSAWDLLRGQYF | TGTGCCAGCAGTGCTTGGGACCTTCTCAGAGGGCAGTATTTT
14 | TRBJ2-2 | - | many | TRBV5-1 | CASSWQGWAGELFF | TGCGCCAGCAGCTGGCAGGGTTGGGCCGGGGAGCTGTTTTTT
15 | TRBJ2-3 | TRBD1 | - | TRBV6-1 | CASRFNRGSTDTQYF | TGTGCCAGCAGGTTCAACAGGGGGAGCACAGATACGCAGTATTTT
18 | TRBJ2-1 | TRBD2 | many | TRBV4-3 | CASSQDTGTSPTYNEQFF | TGCGCCAGCAGCCAAGATACTGGGACTAGCCCCACCTACAATGAGCAGTTCTTC
18 | TRBJ2-3 | TRBD2 | few | TRBV7-6 | CASSLGGLAGTGTDTQYF | TGTGCCAGCAGCTTAGGGGGACTAGCGGGAACGGGGACAGATACGCAGTATTTT
15 | TRBJ1-1 | - | - | TRBV3-1 | CASSQDKGASTEAFF | TGTGCCAGCAGCCAAGATAAAGGGGCGAGCACTGAAGCTTTCTTT
13 | TRBJ2-5 | - | - | TRBV18 | CASSPEIQETQYF | TGTGCCAGCTCACCAGAGATACAAGAGACCCAGTACTTC
14 | TRBJ2-5 | TRBD2 | many | TRBV5-1 | CASSVTSGEETQYF | TGCGCCAGCAGCGTGACTAGCGGGGAAGAGACCCAGTACTTC
15 | TRBJ2-2 | - | many | TRBV12-3/TRBV12-4 | CASSLLDTQTGELFF | TGTGCCAGCAGTTTATTGGACACCCAGACCGGGGAGCTGTTTTTT
14 | TRBJ1-5 | - | few | TRBV20-1 | CSARVGRGNQPQHF | TGCAGTGCTAGAGTAGGCAGGGGCAATCAGCCCCAGCATTTT
16 | TRBJ1-6 | - | - | TRBV20-1 | CSAQGEASSYNSPLHF | TGCAGTGCTCAAGGGGAGGCAAGCTCCTATAATTCACCCCTCCACTTT
15 | TRBJ1-1 | - | - | TRBV3-1 | CASSQLRIQNTEAFF | TGTGCCAGCAGCCAGCTCAGAATCCAGAACACTGAAGCTTTCTTT
16 | TRBJ2-7 | - | - | TRBV18 | CASSRGLSANSYEQYF | TGTGCCAGCTCACGGGGTCTTAGCGCTAACTCCTACGAGCAGTACTTC
15 | TRBJ1-2 | TRBD1 | - | TRBV20-1 | CSASDPGQGAGGYTF | TGCAGTGCCTCAGACCCCGGACAGGGGGCTGGTGGCTACACCTTC
15 | TRBJ2-7 | - | few | TRBV20-1 | CSAREGDRSSYEQYF | TGCAGTGCTAGAGAGGGGGACCGAAGCTCCTACGAGCAGTACTTC
15 | TRBJ2-7 | - | few | TRBV3-1 | CASSHRKGTEYEQYF | TGTGCCAGCAGCCATCGAAAGGGCACCGAATACGAGCAGTACTTC
14 | TRBJ2-3 | - | - | TRBV5-1 | CASKPRTDTDTQYF | TGCGCCAGCAAACCTCGGACAGACACAGATACGCAGTATTTT
14 | TRBJ1-4 | - | few | TRBV5-1 | CASSLRGAREKLFF | TGCGCCAGCAGCTTGAGAGGGGCGCGGGAAAAACTGTTTTTT
15 | TRBJ1-4 | TRBD1 | many | TRBV28 | CASSSRDSAIEKLFF | TGTGCCAGCAGCTCTCGGGACAGCGCGATTGAAAAACTGTTTTTT
15 | TRBJ1-1 | - | few | TRBV7-9 | CASSPMRVQNTEAFF | TGTGCCAGCAGCCCAATGAGGGTTCAGAACACTGAAGCTTTCTTT
14 | TRBJ2-3 | - | - | TRBV11-1 | CASSRVQPGDTQYF | TGTGCCAGCAGCCGTGTCCAGCCGGGGGATACGCAGTATTTT
14 | TRBJ2-7 | - | few | TRBV7-9 | CASSLGHAGVEQYF | TGTGCCAGCAGCTTAGGTCACGCAGGGGTCGAGCAGTACTTC
14 | TRBJ2-2 | - | few | TRBV9 | CASSPYPNTGELFF | TGTGCCAGCAGCCCGTACCCGAACACCGGGGAGCTGTTTTTT
16 | TRBJ2-3 | - | - | TRBV3-1 | CASSQGRGRGTDTQYF | TGTGCCAGCAGCCAAGGACGGGGCAGAGGAACAGATACGCAGTATTTT
17 | TRBJ2-7 | - | - | TRBV4-2 | CASSQAQGGKGSYEQYF | TGTGCCAGCAGCCAAGCGCAGGGGGGGAAAGGGTCCTACGAGCAGTACTTC
16 | TRBJ1-5 | TRBD1 | few | TRBV2 | CASSEKTRGQGQPQHF | TGTGCCAGCAGTGAAAAAACCAGGGGGCAGGGTCAGCCCCAGCATTTT
17 | TRBJ1-3 | TRBD1 | - | TRBV7-9 | CASSLSGTGGVGNTIYF | TGTGCCAGCAGCTTATCCGGGACAGGGGGCGTTGGAAACACCATATATTTT
19 | TRBJ2-3 | TRBD1 | - | TRBV4-2 | CASSLILGTGQGGTDTQYF | TGTGCCAGCAGCCTGATCCTCGGGACAGGGCAAGGGGGCACAGATACGCAGTATTTT
15 | TRBJ2-3 | TRBD2 | few | TRBV2 | CASRGSGSSTDTQYF | TGTGCCAGCAGGGGTAGCGGGTCTAGCACAGATACGCAGTATTTT
15 | TRBJ2-3 | - | many | TRBV4-1 | CASSQSGGLTDTQYF | TGCGCCAGCAGCCAATCGGGGGGCCTAACAGATACGCAGTATTTT
15 | TRBJ2-1 | TRBD2 | many | TRBV28 | CASSKTGTIVNEQFF | TGTGCCAGCAGTAAAACCGGGACTATTGTCAATGAGCAGTTCTTC
14 | TRBJ2-3 | - | many | TRBV6-1 | CATRDPYSTDTQYF | TGTGCCACCCGAGATCCCTATAGCACAGATACGCAGTATTTT
14 | TRBJ2-1 | TRBD2 | few | TRBV30 | CAWRVAGGPEEQFF | TGTGCCTGGAGAGTAGCGGGAGGGCCCGAGGAGCAGTTCTTC
16 | TRBJ2-1 | TRBD2 | few | TRBV6-5 | CASSYSRDYPSHEQFF | TGTGCCAGCAGTTACAGCCGGGACTACCCGTCACATGAGCAGTTCTTC
15 | TRBJ2-4 | - | many | TRBV11-2 | CASSLGGLAKNIQYF | TGTGCCAGCAGCTTAGGTGGACTAGCCAAAAACATTCAGTACTTC
12 | TRBJ2-1 | TRBD2 | few | TRBV5-6 | CASSPGLDSQFF | TGTGCCAGCAGCCCTGGACTAGATTCGCAGTTCTTC
14 | TRBJ2-7 | - | few | TRBV7-3 | CASSPGRTSYEQYF | TGTGCCAGCAGCCCTGGACGTACCTCCTACGAGCAGTACTTC
13 | TRBJ1-5 | - | few | TRBV3-1 | CASSRNQHQPQHF | TGTGCCAGCAGCCGGAACCAACATCAGCCCCAGCATTTT
15 | TRBJ2-5 | - | - | TRBV4-2 | CASSQDPGFQETQYF | TGTGCCAGCAGCCAAGATCCGGGGTTCCAAGAGACCCAGTACTTC
16 | TRBJ2-7 | TRBD2 | many | TRBV12-3/TRBV12-4 | CASTKAGTSGSREQYF | TGTGCCAGCACTAAAGCCGGGACTAGCGGGAGTAGGGAGCAGTACTTC
12 | TRBJ2-7 | - | few | TRBV28 | CASNTRDVSWYF | TGTGCCAGCAACACCCGGGACGTCTCGTGGTACTTC
16 | TRBJ2-1 | - | few | TRBV12-3/TRBV12-4 | CASSPGLLTGSNEQFF | TGTGCCAGCAGTCCCGGACTATTGACAGGGAGCAATGAGCAGTTCTTC
19 | TRBJ2-7 | TRBD2 | - | TRBV3-1 | CACCQEIPCGSPHPYEQYF | TGTGCCTGCTGCCAAGAAATCCCTTGCGGGAGCCCACACCCCTACGAGCAGTACTTC
15 | TRBJ2-7 | TRBD1 | many | TRBV12-3/TRBV12-4 | CASRGQGASSYEQYF | TGTGCCAGCAGAGGACAGGGGGCTAGCTCCTACGAGCAGTACTTC
16 | TRBJ2-1 | - | many | TRBV6-5 | CASSYSQDKMYNEQFF | TGTGCCAGCAGTTACTCGCAGGACAAGATGTACAATGAGCAGTTCTTC
18 | TRBJ2-2 | TRBD2 | - | TRBV9 | CASSSAVPRGRLGGELFF | TGTGCCAGCAGCTCCGCCGTCCCGCGCGGGAGGCTGGGCGGGGAGCTGTTTTTT
15 | TRBJ2-1 | TRBD1 | many | TRBV7-2 | CASSLRGGLYNEQFF | TGTGCCAGCAGCTTACGAGGGGGCCTTTACAATGAGCAGTTCTTC
13 | TRBJ2-5 | TRBD2 | many | TRBV20-1 | CSAGAGLRETQYF | TGCAGTGCCGGAGCGGGGTTAAGGGAGACCCAGTACTTC
13 | TRBJ2-5 | - | few | TRBV6-5 | CASRLLGQETQYF | TGTGCCAGCAGGTTACTAGGCCAAGAGACCCAGTACTTC
16 | TRBJ2-3 | TRBD1 | - | TRBV7-6 | CASSSRTGGHSDTQYF | TGTGCCAGCAGCTCCCGGACAGGGGGTCATTCAGATACGCAGTATTTT